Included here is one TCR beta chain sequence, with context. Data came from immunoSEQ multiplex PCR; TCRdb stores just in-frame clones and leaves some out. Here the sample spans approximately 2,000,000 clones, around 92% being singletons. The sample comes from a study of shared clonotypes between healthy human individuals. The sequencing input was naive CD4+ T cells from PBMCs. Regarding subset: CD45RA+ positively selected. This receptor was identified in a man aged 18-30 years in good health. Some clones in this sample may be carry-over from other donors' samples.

The CDR3 nucleotides read TGTGCCAGCAGCTTGAGGGGGCCGGGAAACACCATATATTTT. This sequence encodes CASSLRGPGNTIYF. This sequence joins TRBV7-9 and TRBJ1-3, with 7 bases lining up with TRBD1. V was pared by 3 bases and J by 4 bases, with 3 bases of the junction left unmatched. The CDR3 spans 14 residues. CDR1 and CDR2 (germline): SEHNR, FQNEAQ (reference sequence).